This paragraph covers one T cell receptor beta chain sequence. The target antigen is unknown. Data came from immunoSEQ multiplex PCR; TCRdb stores just in-frame clones and leaves some out. The sample holds 100,000 or so clones, about 86% seen once. The germline CDR1 and CDR2 sequences are MNHEY and SVGAGI. V lost 6 bases and J 6 bases, leaving 15 bases between the germline ends. The CDR3 sequence is 13 residues long. The sample belongs to a study of T cell responses to AZD1222 COVID-19 vaccine. Regarding the study as a whole: Spike-specific TCRs gained breadth and depth after people received two AZD1222 doses. Across the whole spike, CD4 TCRs peaked at regions 160-218 and 743-854. Most donors were white British, females outnumbered males, and clonal diversity was possibly underestimated.

V gene TRBV6-5 combines with J gene TRBJ2-7; perhaps D is TRBD1 or TRBD2 (5 bases each). The sequence was collected from an adult in good health. Here the sequenced sample was peripheral blood, taken on day 0 of AZD1222 vaccination. The CDR3: CASRTVGTGEQYF. The CDR3 region has the DNA TGTGCCAGCAGGACAGTAGGGACGGGCGAGCAGTACTTC.